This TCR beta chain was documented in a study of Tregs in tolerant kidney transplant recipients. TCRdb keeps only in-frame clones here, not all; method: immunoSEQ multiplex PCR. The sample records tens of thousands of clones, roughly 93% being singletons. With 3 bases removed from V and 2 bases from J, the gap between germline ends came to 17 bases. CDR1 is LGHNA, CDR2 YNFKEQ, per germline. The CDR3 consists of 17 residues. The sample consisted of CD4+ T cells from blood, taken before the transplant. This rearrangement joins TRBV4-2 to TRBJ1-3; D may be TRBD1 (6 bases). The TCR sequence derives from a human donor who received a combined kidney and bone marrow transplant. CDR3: CASSHGHTGLAGNTIYF. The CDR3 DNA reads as TGTGCCAGCAGCCACGGTCATACAGGGTTGGCTGGAAACACCATATATTTT.